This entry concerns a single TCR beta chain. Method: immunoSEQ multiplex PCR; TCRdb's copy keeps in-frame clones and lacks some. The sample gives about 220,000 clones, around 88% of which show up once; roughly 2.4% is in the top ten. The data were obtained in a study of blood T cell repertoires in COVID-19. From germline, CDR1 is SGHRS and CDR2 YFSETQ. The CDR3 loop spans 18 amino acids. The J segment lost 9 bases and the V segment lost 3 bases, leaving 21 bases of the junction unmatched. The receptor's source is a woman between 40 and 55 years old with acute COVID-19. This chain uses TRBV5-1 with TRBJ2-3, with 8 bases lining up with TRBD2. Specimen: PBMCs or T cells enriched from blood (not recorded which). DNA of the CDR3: TGCGCCAGCAGCTATACTAGTGGGCGGGAGGCCCAAACGTGGACGCAGTATTTT. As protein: CASSYTSGREAQTWTQYF.